The text below deals with one T cell receptor (beta chain). Its antigen is currently not known. The record has no base qualities; no much larger clone is one base away. CDR1 and CDR2, per the germline V gene, are MNHEY and SVGAGI. Counted from cysteine to phenylalanine, this CDR3 has 13 amino acids. The DNA shown is the 39-base CDR3, in frame from base 1. V loses 6 bases, J loses 5 bases, and the germline ends lie 11 bases apart. This record belongs to a study of blood T cell repertoires in COVID-19 (TCRdb year 2020). Study-level background: The collaborator samples originated in the United States, Italy and Spain and spanned the acute and convalescent phases of COVID-19. The material from the prospective study consisted of cDNA or gDNA derived from T cells, B-cell-depleted T cells, or PBMCs. Subjects who had been exposed to COVID-19, were actively infected with it, or had recovered from it provided the deeply sampled blood TCRbeta repertoires that made up the dataset. The repertoires were made available in a free public database intended to serve as a resource for research on the immune response to SARS-CoV-2. The samples were drawn from two sources: the first 160 participants of the ongoing ImmuneRACE study, and 1,200 or so subjects contributed by 6 global collaborators. A de-identified subject ID, COVID-19 status, age in years and sex were almost always included in the sample metadata. Where available, HLA class I and class II types were obtained from metadata supplied by the sample provider rather than from assay-based typing. Results the study describes overall, beyond this receptor: The amount of clinical and demographic metadata varied by source and participant and was provided uncurated.

TCRbeta CDR3 regions were amplified from genomic DNA using the immunoSEQ Assay, a bias-controlled multiplex PCR. The paper's processing steps were these. The number of nucleated cells in each sample was estimated from the amplification of reference gene primers within the assay. To quantify the absolute abundance of each unique TCRbeta CDR3 rearrangement, sequence reads were collapsed and filtered. For each sample, productive Simpson clonality was calculated by taking the square root of Simpson's diversity index across productive rearrangements. TCRdb stores this immuneACCESS table with in-frame sequences only. Part of the clones is absent; in the studies checked, under half of the shortfall reflects unresolved V genes, and no reason is known for the rest. V and J calls and clone size are given by that table; D and trimming were obtained from the DNA. For this sample the table gives around 140,000 clones, of which around 87% were detected only once. In total, the top ten clones hold 11% of the sample.

Participants in the prospective study were enrolled through a virtual design, were aged roughly 18 to 90 years, and lived in 24 United States geographic areas. To assign participants to cohorts, the prospective study relied on clinical history that participants themselves reported in a screening survey and a study questionnaire. Recovered participants in ImmuneRACE Cohort 3 were defined by two consecutive negative NP/OP PCR tests, clearance by a healthcare professional, or resolution of symptoms. Mobile phlebotomists in the prospective study collected whole blood, serum and a nasopharyngeal or oropharyngeal swab from every participant. Prospective study participants could optionally give additional blood draws and questionnaires over a 2-month period. Prospective study blood samples were shipped either frozen or at room temperature before DNA extraction.

The rearrangement joined TRBV6-5 to TRBJ1-3; there is no confident call for the D gene. Specimen: PBMCs or T cells enriched from blood (not recorded which). The sequence came from a man aged 55 to 70 who had recovered from COVID-19. CDR3 reads: CASRGARRNTIYF. The base sequence is TGTGCCAGCAGGGGAGCACGGAGAAACACCATATATTTT.